This is a list of T cell receptor beta chains from one sample in a study of technical replicates of blood from four donors. Measured with immunoSEQ multiplex PCR; TCRdb has only the in-frame clones, and not every one. The sample lists 55,000 to 80,000 clones; around 93% were seen once. The sequencing sample was made of T cells isolated from PBMCs. The receptors were gathered from a human donor in good health. Both conserved end residues are part of each CDR3. Fields, in order: CDR3 length, clone size, J gene, D gene, V gene, CDR3 DNA, CDR3 protein. A D gene is named only where the DNA matches it firmly. Not every row has a clone size; where given, it reads once, few, many or a size class.

15 | - | TRBJ2-7 | TRBD1 | TRBV5-4 | TGTGCCAGCAGCTTTCCGGGACAGGCGACCTACGAGCAGTACTTC | CASSFPGQATYEQYF
16 | - | TRBJ2-1 | - | TRBV4-1 | TGCGCCAGCAGCCAAGTGGGGCGGGGTGGCTTAAATGAGCAGTTCTTC | CASSQVGRGGLNEQFF
14 | - | TRBJ2-3 | TRBD1 | TRBV9 | TGTGCCAGCACCCGGGACAGAAGCACAGATACGCAGTATTTT | CASTRDRSTDTQYF
12 | - | TRBJ1-6 | - | TRBV7-9 | TGTGCCAGCAGCTTAAGCGGCTCACCCCTCCACTTT | CASSLSGSPLHF
12 | few | TRBJ1-1 | - | TRBV27 | TGTGCCAGCAGGGTAACAGGAGCTGAAGCTTTCTTT | CASRVTGAEAFF
14 | - | TRBJ2-1 | TRBD2 | TRBV7-9 | TGTGCCAGCAGGCCCACTAGCGTGGACAATGAGCAGTTCTTC | CASRPTSVDNEQFF
17 | - | TRBJ2-3 | - | TRBV27 | TGTGCCAGCAGGACTTTTTTGAAGGACTTCATCACAGATACGCAGTATTTT | CASRTFLKDFITDTQYF
14 | - | TRBJ2-5 | TRBD1 | TRBV5-1 | TGCGCCAGCACCCCCGGGACAGGGGAAGAGACCCAGTACTTC | CASTPGTGEETQYF
17 | - | TRBJ2-1 | TRBD1 | TRBV6-1 | TGTGCCAGCAGTGAAATTTTTTCACAGGGGAAAGAAGTTGAGCAGTTCTTC | CASSEIFSQGKEVEQFF
15 | once | TRBJ2-7 | TRBD2 | TRBV28 | TGTGCCAGCAGTTTTGGCGGGGGGAGCTCCTACGAGCAGTACTTC | CASSFGGGSSYEQYF
15 | - | TRBJ1-1 | TRBD1 | TRBV4-1 | TGCGCCAGCAGCCAAGTTTCAGGGGGAGAGACTGAAGCTTTCTTT | CASSQVSGGETEAFF
15 | - | TRBJ1-6 | - | TRBV7-9 | TGTGCCAGCAGCTTAGTGACAACGGGAAATTCACCCCTCCACTTT | CASSLVTTGNSPLHF
14 | - | TRBJ1-1 | TRBD1 | TRBV5-4 | TGTGCCAGCAGCTCCGACAGGGGGCGCCCTGAAGCTTTCTTT | CASSSDRGRPEAFF
15 | once | TRBJ2-7 | TRBD2 | TRBV7-2 | TGTGCCAGCAGCTCCCTAGCGGAGCTAACTTACGAGCAGTACTTC | CASSSLAELTYEQYF
13 | - | TRBJ2-7 | - | TRBV11-2 | TGTGCCAGCAGCTGGGGCAGGGCCTACGAGCAGTACTTC | CASSWGRAYEQYF
15 | - | TRBJ1-2 | TRBD1 | TRBV14 | TGTGCCAGCAGCCAAGGACAGGGAAGACGCTATGGCTACACCTTC | CASSQGQGRRYGYTF
15 | - | TRBJ1-5 | TRBD1 | TRBV7-9 | TGTGCCAGCAGCCTGGACAGGTGGGGCAATCAGCCCCAGCATTTT | CASSLDRWGNQPQHF
15 | - | TRBJ2-6 | - | TRBV5-6 | TGTGCCAGCAGCTTAATGGGGGGTGGGGCCAACGTCCTGACTTTC | CASSLMGGGANVLTF
15 | - | TRBJ1-2 | TRBD1 | TRBV5-4 | TGTGCCAGCAGCTCTGCACTAGGGGGCTCAAATGGCTACACCTTC | CASSSALGGSNGYTF
17 | - | TRBJ1-5 | TRBD1 | TRBV15 | TGTGCCACCAGCAGAGTTGTGGACAGGGGGCTTTATCAGCCCCAGCATTTT | CATSRVVDRGLYQPQHF
16 | - | TRBJ2-5 | - | TRBV9 | TGTGCCAGCAGCCCCCAGGATAGGGAGTACCAAGAGACCCAGTACTTC | CASSPQDREYQETQYF
15 | - | TRBJ2-7 | TRBD2 | TRBV18 | TGTGCCAGCTCTCTGGCGGGGGTCCCGGGCCACGAGCAGTACTTC | CASSLAGVPGHEQYF
16 | - | TRBJ2-7 | TRBD2 | TRBV7-2 | TGTGCCAGCAGCCCAGAAGGGACTAGCGGCTACGACGAGCAGTACTTC | CASSPEGTSGYDEQYF
18 | - | TRBJ1-5 | - | TRBV7-9 | TGTGCCAGCAGCTCAAGCCGAGATGAGGTGGGGGGTCAGAGCCCCCAGCATTTT | CASSSSRDEVGGQSPQHF
13 | once | TRBJ2-7 | - | TRBV7-2 | TGTGCCAGCAGCTCCCCCCATTCCTACGAGCAGTACTTC | CASSSPHSYEQYF
18 | - | TRBJ1-1 | TRBD1 | TRBV30 | TGTGCCTGGATCCTTCAGACAGGGGGATTGCGTTCGGTCACTGAAGCTTTCTTT | CAWILQTGGLRSVTEAFF
14 | - | TRBJ1-1 | - | TRBV11-3 | TGTGCCACCTCTCGTGGGTGGGGCGTCACTGAAGCTTTCTTT | CATSRGWGVTEAFF
15 | - | TRBJ2-5 | TRBD2 | TRBV6-5 | TGTGCCAGCAGTTACTGGGGGGGGAACGGTGAGACCCAGTACTTC | CASSYWGGNGETQYF
14 | - | TRBJ2-5 | - | TRBV12-5 | TGTGCTAGTGCGGATAGGCAGGCCGGTGAGACCCAGTACTTC | CASADRQAGETQYF
16 | - | TRBJ2-3 | TRBD2 | TRBV5-1 | TGCGCCAGCAGCTTGGCTCCGGGGGGGCTGACAGATACGCAGTATTTT | CASSLAPGGLTDTQYF
15 | - | TRBJ1-2 | TRBD1 | TRBV14 | TGTGCCAGCAGCCACCACAGGGGCGCTAACTATGGCTACACCTTC | CASSHHRGANYGYTF
12 | - | TRBJ1-2 | - | TRBV25-1 | TGTGCCAGCAGTGAATCGAGGTATGGCTACACCTTC | CASSESRYGYTF
13 | few | TRBJ1-1 | TRBD1 | TRBV28 | TGTGCCAGCAGTCCCGACAGGGTAGGGCAAGCTTTCTTT | CASSPDRVGQAFF
13 | - | TRBJ2-1 | - | TRBV19 | TGTGCCAGTAGTACTCGGGGATGGTTTGAGCAGTTCTTC | CASSTRGWFEQFF
16 | - | TRBJ1-6 | - | TRBV5-6 | TGTGCCAGCAGCTTGGGGCAGCGACTTTATAATTCACCCCTCCACTTT | CASSLGQRLYNSPLHF
13 | - | TRBJ2-7 | TRBD2 | TRBV30 | TGTGCCCTCGCACTAGCGGACTCCTACGAGCAGTACTTC | CALALADSYEQYF
15 | - | TRBJ2-1 | - | TRBV9 | TGTGCCAGCAGCGTAGGAGGCGGCTCCTACAATGAGCAGTTCTTC | CASSVGGGSYNEQFF
13 | - | TRBJ2-2 | - | TRBV27 | TGTGCCAGCAGTCCCCATTCCACCGGGGAGCTGTTTTTT | CASSPHSTGELFF
13 | - | TRBJ1-5 | TRBD1 | TRBV11-2 | TGTGCCAGCAGTTATGACAGGGATCAGCCCCAGCATTTT | CASSYDRDQPQHF
16 | - | TRBJ2-6 | - | TRBV7-8 | TGTGCCAGCAGCCCAACGGGAGCTACTGGGGCCAACGTCCTGACTTTC | CASSPTGATGANVLTF
14 | - | TRBJ2-7 | - | TRBV14 | TGTGCCAGCAGCTTTGATATGAGCTCCTACGAGCAGTACTTC | CASSFDMSSYEQYF
15 | once | TRBJ2-5 | - | TRBV9 | TGTGCCAGCAGCGTAGCTCCGGCTAGCCAAGAGACCCAGTACTTC | CASSVAPASQETQYF
11 | - | TRBJ2-3 | - | TRBV6-9 | TGTGCCAGCTTACTTGCGGATACGCAGTATTTT | CASLLADTQYF
14 | - | TRBJ1-1 | TRBD1 | TRBV5-1 | TGCGCCAGCAGCTTGGATAGGGGGCAGACTGAAGCTTTCTTT | CASSLDRGQTEAFF
15 | - | TRBJ2-7 | TRBD2 | TRBV28 | TGTGCCAGCAGTTTCGGACTAGCGGGAACCTACGAGCAGTACTTC | CASSFGLAGTYEQYF